The source of this T cell receptor beta chain is a study of vaccination and CD4 T cells after COVID-19 (dated by TCRdb to between 2021 and 2024). As for the study more broadly: SARS-CoV-2 positivity had been established in the convalescent patients by nasal swab PCR, and mild disease was recorded in several of these patients and severe disease in one. In control cultures, a CEFX viral epitope pool was used as positive control, an HIV-1 Nef peptide pool was used as negative control, or no peptide was added. Two doses of either the Pfizer-BioNTech BNT162b2 vaccine (n=8) or the Moderna mRNA-1273 vaccine (n=2) were administered to participants. Post-COVID blood samples were collected from convalescent patients a median of around 96 days after diagnosis, with a range of about 35 to 161 days. Post-vaccine blood samples were obtained a median of about 70 days after the second vaccine dose, with a range of roughly 12 to 250 days. In approximately eleven COVID-19 convalescent patients and a handful of infection-naive healthy vaccine recipients, the spike-specific CD4+ TCR repertoire before mRNA vaccination was compared with the repertoire after mRNA vaccination. The cultures were stimulated with overlapping spike peptide pools from SARS-CoV-2 and from the common cold coronaviruses HCoV-NL63, HCoV-OC43 and HCoV-229E. The convalescent cohort comprised six males and four females, including two Hispanic individuals, seven Caucasians, two Asians and one multiracial person.

The sample holds a few counts of this clonotype. The antigen it recognizes is unknown. No base quality values were provided; no much bigger clone lies one nucleotide off. What the research found in general, with its limitations: Of the vaccine-specific clones in convalescent patients, 304 of 307, or nearly all, reacted only to SARS-CoV-2 spike and did not cross-react with common cold coronaviruses. The median count of SARS-CoV-2-reactive clonotypes went up from 21 after infection to roughly 38 after vaccination, although the change was not significant. The study included relatively few convalescent patients and did not analyze early timepoints after natural infection. Among the post-vaccine SARS-CoV-2-reactive clones in convalescent patients, a median 86.3% showed up only after vaccination, which suggests vaccine-specific priming.

As encoded in the germline V gene, CDR1 is SGHAT while CDR2 is FQNNGV. The CDR3 numbers 13 residues from cysteine through phenylalanine. Only CDR3 DNA remains: 39 bases, in frame from the first base. The junction shows trimming of 6 bases on V and 7 bases on J, plus 13 bases between the germline ends. The treatment or condition label, as the study defines it: roughly ten-day PBMC culture with coronavirus spike peptide pools or control peptides (ViraFEST assay). To expand antigen-specific T cells with peptide pools and then pick out the expanded clonotypes through TCR sequencing, the study relied on the ViraFEST assay. Positive SARS-CoV-2 PCR tests in the convalescent patients dated from March to December 2020, before Alpha, Beta and Delta variants emerged in the United States. Each well held 1.5 million to 2.5 million PBMCs cultured with around 10 ug/ml peptide pools in IMDM containing 5% human AB serum and roughly 10 IU/ml IL-2. Half of the culture medium was replaced with fresh IL-2-containing medium on days 3 and 7. After around 10 days of culture, CD4+ T cells were isolated by negative selection using the EasySep CD4+ T cell isolation kit. PBMCs were separated from whole blood using Ficoll-Paque Plus gradient centrifugation and then either used fresh or cryopreserved at -140C. In general, triplicate wells were set up for every culture condition.

Libraries were built with PCR. At the Johns Hopkins FTIC core, DNA from the cultured CD4+ T cells underwent TCR sequencing with the Oncomine TCR Beta short-read assay. Genomic DNA was extracted from the cultured CD4+ T cells with the QIAamp micro DNA kit. Oncomine TCR Beta libraries from cultured CD4+ T cells were pooled with unique dual indexes and sequenced on an Illumina iSeq 100. On the authors' methods: Non-productive sequences were removed, and CDR3s that did not start with C, did not end with F or W, or were shorter than 7 amino acids were discarded. The MANAFEST web application was used to identify antigen-specific clonotypes by comparing peptide-stimulated wells against reference wells and other culture wells. Positive clones required FDR below 0.05, an odds ratio above 5, and productive frequency above 0.1% in at least two of three replicate wells. A clonotype was classed as cross-reactive if the clonotype showed significant expansion both in SARS-CoV-2 spike wells and in at least one common cold coronavirus spike condition. CDR3 homology was assessed with Levenshtein distances (stringdist) and unrooted phylogenetic trees (ape) in R version 3.6.1. The public reads were quality trimmed at Q25 with fastp and then assembled into clones with MiXCR by TCRdb, keeping productive beta chains. Each entry is one CDR3 protein sequence, shown with its most common DNA and genes. What appears here as the V and J calls and clone size reflects TCRdb's work, not the paper's. This sample gives about 15,000 distinct CDR3 sequences in total; around 48% of them show up just once. Of the sample, 14% falls within the top ten clones.

The sample consisted of CD4+ T cells from blood, cultured in vitro. This TCR was sampled from a human donor who had recovered from COVID-19. Here the chain combines TRBV11-2 and TRBJ2-1; the D segment cannot be called with confidence. The nucleotide sequence reads as follows: TGTGCCAGCAGTTTCCCCCCAAGGAATGAGCAGTTCTTC. This yields the protein CASSFPPRNEQFF.